This entry lists 10 T cell receptor beta chains sequenced from one sample in a study of T cell responses to AZD1222 COVID-19 vaccine. Profiled with immunoSEQ multiplex PCR; TCRdb holds only in-frame clones, not every one. Of about 100,000 clones in the sample, over 75% are singletons; the top ten hold 10%. Sample: peripheral blood, taken 28 days after the second AZD1222 dose. These receptors were obtained from an adult who received the AZD1222 COVID-19 vaccine.

Only a few counts were recorded for this clone. The genes are TRBV19 and TRBJ2-3; no reliable D call. The V gene lost 3 bases and the J gene lost 10 bases, with 11 bases spanning the gap. The CDR3 sequence is 12 residues long. Germline lookup yields CDR1 LNHDA and CDR2 SQIVND (reference sequence). CDR3 sequence (DNA): TGTGCCAGTAGTATGTTCGGGCTACCGCAGTATTTT. As protein: CASSMFGLPQYF.

This sequence joins TRBV7-2 and TRBJ2-3, with a possible D match to TRBD1 (7 bases). The germline CDR1 and CDR2 sequences are SGHTA and FQGNSA. This CDR3 contains 13 residues. V lost 6 bases to trimming and J lost 6 bases, with 13 bases between them. The CDR3 sequence is CASSAGGLDTQYF. CDR3 bases: TGTGCCAGCAGTGCAGGGGGGCTGGATACGCAGTATTTT.

The rearrangement joins TRBV3-1 (or the pseudogene TRBV3-2) to TRBJ2-7; D is unclear. V was pared by 6 bases and J by 3 bases, with 9 bases between. The germline CDR1 and CDR2 sequences are LGHDT and YNNKEL (reference sequence). The CDR3 is 12 amino acids. CDR3: CASRNSLYEQYF. The DNA for the CDR3 is TGTGCCAGCAGAAACAGCCTCTACGAGCAGTACTTC.

This clone was observed a handful of times. V and J are TRBV27 and TRBJ1-5; D perhaps matches TRBD1 (5 bases). The CDR3 is made up of 13 amino acids. CDR1 and CDR2 (germline): MNHEY, SMNVEV (reference sequence). V lost 6 bases and J lost 4, with 10 bases in between. The chain's CDR3 is CASRVGVNQPQHF. CDR3 coding DNA: TGTGCCAGCAGGGTAGGGGTTAATCAGCCCCAGCATTTT.

CDR3 sequence reads: CASSLTGLRQPQHF. Here the CDR3 DNA reads TGCGCCAGCAGCTTGACAGGGTTAAGGCAGCCCCAGCATTTT. V usage is TRBV5-1 and J usage is TRBJ1-5; TRBD1 might be the D (6 bases). CDR1 is SGHRS and CDR2 is YFSETQ in the germline V gene. This CDR3 has 14 amino acids. V was clipped by 1 base and J by 7 bases, with 12 bases between them.

The chain links TRBV27 to TRBJ1-1; maybe TRBD1 (5 bases). Trimming stripped 1 base from V and 10 bases from J, with 19 bases between. CDR1 is MNHEY and CDR2 is SMNVEV in the germline V gene (reference sequence). The CDR3 sequence is 15 residues long. CDR3 in amino acids: CASSLWGDPGVGAFF. In DNA, the CDR3 is TGTGCCAGCAGTTTATGGGGGGATCCTGGGGTAGGAGCTTTCTTT.

In DNA, the CDR3 is TGTGCCAGCAGCTTAGTTGGGGCCTCCCAGAGGGCCCAGTACTTC. It yields the protein CASSLVGASQRAQYF. This chain uses TRBV7-2 with TRBJ2-5, with D perhaps being TRBD1 or TRBD2 (5 bases each). The CDR3 consists of 15 residues. Per germline, CDR1 SGHTA and CDR2 FQGNSA. Deletions cut 1 base from V and 9 bases from J, with 18 bases between.

This chain links TRBV5-8 with TRBJ2-3; D is possibly TRBD1 or TRBD2 (5 bases each). Looked up from germline, CDR1 is SGHTS and CDR2 is YDEGEE. This CDR3 has 14 residues. V was clipped by 7 bases and J by 6 bases, with 18 bases between them. CDR3 region: CASPGTRESDTQYF. The CDR3 DNA is TGTGCCAGCCCGGGGACCCGGGAAAGTGATACGCAGTATTTT.

A single count supports this clone. This chain uses TRBV19 with TRBJ1-3; the D is unclear. The CDR3 spans 14 residues. V lost 2 bases and J 1 base, leaving 6 bases between the germline ends. The germline gives CDR1 LNHDA, CDR2 SQIVND (reference sequence). The CDR3 loop reads CASSISGSGNTIYF. CDR3 in DNA: TGTGCCAGTAGTATATCCGGGTCTGGAAACACCATATATTTT.

V gene TRBV5-1 combines with J gene TRBJ1-2; possibly TRBD1 for D (6 bases). V gave up 4 bases and J gave up 6 bases, with 19 bases separating them. The CDR3 contains 15 residues. The germline CDR1 and CDR2 sequences are SGHRS and YFSETQ. The DNA of the CDR3 is TGCGCCAGCAGCCTGAACCGACAGGAGAGCGATGGCTACACCTTC. This gives the protein CASSLNRQESDGYTF.